Below are 24 T cell receptor beta chains sequenced from a single sample in a study of CD8 T cells in ankylosing spondylitis. TCRdb re-derived calls from the 5' RACE reads in MiXCR, one entry per CDR3 protein. The data show about 160,000 distinct CDR3 sequences, with 9.5% to 10% seen just once and approximately 16% held by the top ten. Specimen: blood, either unsorted or a sorted T cell fraction (not recorded which). The receptor source for this set is a female donor with ankylosing spondylitis or in good health (not recorded which).

This clonotype was observed many times. This rearrangement joins TRBV29-1 to TRBJ2-1; TRBD2 matches at 10 bases. The CDR3 length is 14 residues. The germline V gene encodes CDR1 SQVTM and CDR2 ANQGSEA. The V and J ends lost 7 bases and 9 bases, in that order; junction bases with no gene match: 12. The CDR3 bases are TGCAGCGCCCCCCGTCTAGCGGGAGACGGTGAGCAGTTCTTC. This codes for CSAPRLAGDGEQFF.

The CDR3 DNA follows: TGTGCCAGCAGCGGAGTAGGGGACAGGGGCGAAAAACTGTTTTTT. Protein sequence: CASSGVGDRGEKLFF. V is TRBV9 and J is TRBJ1-4; 10 nucleotides align to TRBD1. V lost 3 bases, J lost 8 bases, and 7 bases stayed unmatched. From germline, CDR1 is SGDLS and CDR2 YYNGEE. This CDR3 contains 15 residues.

This clonotype was found once. DNA of the CDR3: TGTGCCAGCAGTTTACCGCAGGACAGGGGATGGGCCTACAATGAGCAGTTCTTC. Encoded protein: CASSLPQDRGWAYNEQFF. J is TRBJ2-1 and V is TRBV28, with 9 bases matching TRBD1. CDR1 and CDR2 from the germline V gene are MDHEN and SYDVKM. This CDR3 contains 18 residues. V shed 2 bases and J 2 bases; nucleotides not matched to a gene: 10.

This clonotype was detected only a few times. The chain combines TRBV20-1 with TRBJ2-3, with 10 bases aligning to TRBD2. The CDR3 has 15 residues. J lost 2 bases, V lost 1 base, and 3 bases had no gene match. Germline V gene lookup returns CDR1 DFQATT and CDR2 SNEGSKA (reference sequence). The CDR3 reads CSARVSGRVTDTQYF. In nucleotides, the CDR3 is TGCAGTGCTAGAGTAAGCGGGAGGGTCACAGATACGCAGTATTTT.

The table lists this clonotype with a few counts. The chain combines TRBV24-1 with TRBJ1-2; the D is unclear. V was pared by 2 bases and J by 6 bases, with 3 bases between. In germline, CDR1 is KGHDR, CDR2 SFDVKD. The length of the CDR3 is 11 residues. CDR3 amino acids: CATSDWNGYTF. The DNA for the CDR3 is TGTGCCACCAGTGATTGGAATGGCTACACCTTC.

The V call is TRBV7-9, the J call TRBJ2-7; D is unclear. The CDR3 covers 15 residues. The germline V gene has CDR1 SEHNR and CDR2 FQNEAQ (reference sequence). The V and J ends lost 4 bases and 4 bases respectively, with 17 bases between them. The CDR3: CASSSDSLGPYEQYF. CDR3 DNA: TGTGCCAGCAGCTCCGACTCCCTCGGCCCATACGAGCAGTACTTC. The full variable domain, rest sourced from reference TRBV7-9 and TRBJ2-7, is DTGVSQNPRHKITKRGQNVTFRCDPISEHNRLYWYRQTLGQGPEFLTYFQNEAQLEKSRLLSDRFSAERPKGSFSTLEIQRTEQGDSAMYLCASSSDSLGPYEQYFGPGTRLTVT.

The J gene is TRBJ1-2, the V gene TRBV7-9; D is unclear. This CDR3 has 14 residues. Germline CDR1 and CDR2: SEHNR and FQNEAQ (reference sequence). V gave up 5 bases and J gave up 7 bases, with 17 bases separating them. The CDR3 protein is CASSPPGEGSGYTF. The CDR3 coding sequence is TGTGCCAGCAGCCCGCCCGGCGAGGGCTCTGGCTACACCTTC. The full variable domain, rest sourced from reference TRBV7-9 and TRBJ1-2, is DTGVSQNPRHKITKRGQNVTFRCDPISEHNRLYWYRQTLGQGPEFLTYFQNEAQLEKSRLLSDRFSAERPKGSFSTLEIQRTEQGDSAMYLCASSPPGEGSGYTFGSGTRLTVV.

This clonotype turned up a few times. The gene calls are TRBV11-2 and TRBJ2-2, with 7 bases fitting TRBD2. The germline V gene encodes CDR1 SGHAT and CDR2 FQNNGV. V shed 0 bases and J 3 bases; nucleotides not matched to a gene: 10. The CDR3 is made up of 18 amino acids. CDR3 region: CASSLDLGGSVDTGELFF. CDR3 in DNA: TGTGCCAGCAGCTTAGATTTGGGCGGGAGTGTAGACACCGGGGAGCTGTTTTTT.

The rearrangement uses TRBV11-1 and TRBJ2-2, with 9 bases fitting TRBD2. V was pared by 4 bases and J by 1 base, with 10 bases of the junction left unmatched. The V gene's germline CDR1 is SGHAT and CDR2 FQDESV (reference sequence). The CDR3 length is 18 residues. The CDR3 loop reads CASSSPGSGRVNTGELFF. The CDR3 nucleotides are TGTGCCAGCAGCTCTCCTGGTAGCGGGAGAGTGAACACCGGGGAGCTGTTTTTT.

This clonotype occurred a few times. The V gene is TRBV3-1, the J gene TRBJ2-5, with D unclear. Germline-derived CDR1 and CDR2 are LGHDT and YNNKEL (reference sequence). This CDR3 has 14 residues. V lost 4 bases and J 1 base, leaving 10 bases between the germline ends. The CDR3 nucleotides read TGTGCCAGCAGCCCCCTGAAGGCCCAAGAGACCCAGTACTTC. This codes for CASSPLKAQETQYF.

V usage is TRBV5-6 and J usage is TRBJ1-4; D not certain. V lost 0 bases to trimming and J lost 5 bases, with 8 bases between them. Looked up from germline, CDR1 is SGHDT and CDR2 is YYEEEE. This CDR3 has 14 residues. CDR3 amino acids: CASSLGPGNEKLFF. CDR3 DNA: TGTGCCAGCAGCTTGGGACCGGGAAATGAAAAACTGTTTTTT.

CDR3 in amino acids: CASSWDRDNEQFF. The CDR3 region has the DNA TGTGCCAGCAGCTGGGACAGGGACAATGAGCAGTTCTTC. The J gene is TRBJ2-1, the V gene TRBV12-3 or TRBV12-4; 9 nucleotides line up with TRBD1. This CDR3 is 13 amino acids long. J gave up 5 bases and V 6 bases, and 2 bases lay outside the gene matches.

This clonotype was seen more than once but under ten times. The chain has TRBV6-1 and TRBJ2-3; tentative D call: TRBD2 (6 bases). Germline CDR1 MNHNS, CDR2 SASEGT. Trimming shortened V by 6 bases and J by 3 bases, and 13 bases separated the two germline ends. This CDR3 has 14 residues. In nucleotides, the CDR3 is TGTGCCAGCAGACTAGCCGGCCTAACAGATACGCAGTATTTT. Translated, it gives CASRLAGLTDTQYF.

This clonotype was recorded a few times. V usage is TRBV12-3 or TRBV12-4 and J usage is TRBJ2-3; the D gene is possibly TRBD2 (5 bases). Between the trimmed V and J ends, which lost 8 bases and 0 bases, there was a span of 15 bases. The CDR3 consists of 15 residues. CDR3 nucleotide sequence: TGTGCCAGCGGTGACTATGGGTTTAGCACAGATACGCAGTATTTT. Amino acids: CASGDYGFSTDTQYF.

This clonotype was observed at least ten times. The rearrangement joins TRBV20-1 to TRBJ2-7; 7 bases map to TRBD2. Germline CDR1 and CDR2: DFQATT and SNEGSKA (reference sequence). The CDR3 has 14 residues. V lost 3 bases to trimming and J lost 2 bases; unmatched junction nucleotides: 7. This CDR3 reads CSARGGTSAYEQYF. In DNA, the CDR3 is TGCAGTGCTAGGGGGGGGACCTCCGCCTACGAGCAGTACTTC.

This clonotype came up a few times. The chain joins TRBV12-3 or TRBV12-4 to TRBJ2-7; either TRBD1 or TRBD2 may supply D (5 bases each). The CDR3 spans 14 residues. Trimming pared 1 base from V and 7 bases from J, leaving 14 bases between. The CDR3 here is CASSLGGTWGEQYF. The CDR3 nucleotides read TGTGCCAGCAGTTTAGGGGGGACCTGGGGGGAGCAGTACTTC.

The J gene is TRBJ2-7, the V gene TRBV27; no clear D. The CDR3 is made up of 16 amino acids. Germline assignment: CDR1 MNHEY and CDR2 SMNVEV (reference sequence). Trimming shortened V by 6 bases and J by 3 bases, and 21 bases separated the two germline ends. The CDR3 region is CASSATSIIPGYEQYF. Here the CDR3 DNA reads TGTGCCAGCAGCGCAACATCGATAATACCTGGCTACGAGCAGTACTTC.

The V call is TRBV5-1, the J call TRBJ1-1; 7 nucleotides match TRBD1. The J segment lost 3 bases and the V segment lost 4 bases, leaving 9 bases of the junction unmatched. The CDR3 consists of 15 residues. The germline V gene encodes CDR1 SGHRS and CDR2 YFSETQ. The CDR3 DNA follows: TGCGCCAGCAGCGGGGAGGGGACAGCGGACACTGAAGCTTTCTTT. As protein: CASSGEGTADTEAFF.

This clonotype was counted only a few times. CDR3 in DNA: TGTGCCAGCAGCCTTTTTCTATCAGATACGCAGTATTTT. Its protein is CASSLFLSDTQYF. This chain joins TRBV6-5 and TRBJ2-3; the D is unclear. Between the trimmed V and J ends, which lost 6 bases and 4 bases, there was a span of 11 bases. Germline loops: CDR1 MNHEY, CDR2 SVGAGI. This CDR3 has 13 residues.

The chain recombines TRBV4-1 with TRBJ2-3, with a possible D match to TRBD2 (6 bases). CDR1 is MGHRA, CDR2 YSYEKL, per germline. The CDR3 sequence is 15 residues long. Trimming took 0 bases from V and 6 from J, leaving 13 bases between them. The CDR3 DNA follows: TGCGCCAGCAGCCAAGATCTAGCGAGATTTGATACGCAGTATTTT. Protein sequence: CASSQDLARFDTQYF.

The genes are TRBV7-7 and TRBJ2-2; weak D call: TRBD2 (5 bases). The CDR3 totals 14 residues. Trimming cost V 1 base and J 6 bases, with 9 bases left between them. Germline V gives CDR1 SSHAT, CDR2 FNYEAQ (reference sequence). The CDR3 is CASSLDLAAGELFF. In DNA form, the CDR3 reads TGTGCCAGCAGCTTAGATCTAGCCGCCGGGGAGCTGTTTTTT.

CDR3 nucleotide sequence: TGTGCCAGCATGGGTTGGGCAGGGGACTCCTACGAGCAGTACTTC. This codes for CASMGWAGDSYEQYF. The gene calls are TRBV5-6 and TRBJ2-7, with a possible D match to TRBD1 (6 bases). From germline, CDR1 is SGHDT and CDR2 YYEEEE. The CDR3 covers 15 residues. V dropped 6 bases and J dropped 0 bases, with 16 bases sitting between them. The variable domain in full, completed from reference TRBV5-6 and TRBJ2-7, reads DAGVTQSPTHLIKTRGQQVTLRCSPKSGHDTVSWYQQALGQGPQFIFQYYEEEERQRGNFPDRFSGHQFPNYSSELNVNALLLGDSALYLCASMGWAGDSYEQYFGPGTRLTVT.

The chain joins TRBV10-3 to TRBJ2-6; D is unresolved. From germline, CDR1 is ENHRY and CDR2 SYGVKD. CDR3 length equals 17 residues. The V and J ends lost 4 bases and 0 bases respectively, with 13 bases between them. CDR3 amino acids: CAISGGSPYSGANVLTF. DNA for the CDR3: TGTGCCATCAGTGGAGGCAGTCCTTACTCTGGGGCCAACGTCCTGACTTTC.

In this sample, this clonotype turned up a few times. V gene TRBV13 combines with J gene TRBJ2-3; 10 nucleotides line up with TRBD1. V lost 4 bases and J lost 6; bases outside the gene matches: 7. This CDR3 has 15 amino acids. Germline-derived CDR1 and CDR2 are PRHDT and FYEKMQ (reference sequence). The CDR3, as DNA: TGTGCCAGCAGCTCCGACAGGGGGCGGGATGATACGCAGTATTTT. It codes for CASSSDRGRDDTQYF.